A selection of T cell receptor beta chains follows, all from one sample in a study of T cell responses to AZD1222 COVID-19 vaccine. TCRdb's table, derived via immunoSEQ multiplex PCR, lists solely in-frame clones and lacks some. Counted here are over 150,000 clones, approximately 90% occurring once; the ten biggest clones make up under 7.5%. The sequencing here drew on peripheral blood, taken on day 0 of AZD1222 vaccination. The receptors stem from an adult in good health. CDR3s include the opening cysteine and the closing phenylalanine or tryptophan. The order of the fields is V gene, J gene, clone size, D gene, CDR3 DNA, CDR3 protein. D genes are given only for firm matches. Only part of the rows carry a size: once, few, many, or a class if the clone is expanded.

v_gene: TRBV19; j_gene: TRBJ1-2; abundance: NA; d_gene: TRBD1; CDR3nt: TGTGCCAGTAGTATATCAGGGGGCGGCCATGGCTACACCTTC; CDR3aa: CASSISGGGHGYTF
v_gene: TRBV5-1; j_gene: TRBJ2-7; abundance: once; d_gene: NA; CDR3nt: TGCGCCAGCCGCCGGGACTCCTCCTACGAGCAGTACTTC; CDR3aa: CASRRDSSYEQYF
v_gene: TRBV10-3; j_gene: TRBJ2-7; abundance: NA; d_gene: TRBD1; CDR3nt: TGTGCCATCAGTGAGTCTTTCGGATTGGGGCGTGGACAGGACGCCTACGAGCAGTACTTC; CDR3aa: CAISESFGLGRGQDAYEQYF
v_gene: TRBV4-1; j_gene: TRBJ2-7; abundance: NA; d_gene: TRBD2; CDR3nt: TGCGCCAGCAGCCGGCACAGCGGGGGGCTGACCTACGAGCAGTACTTC; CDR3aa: CASSRHSGGLTYEQYF
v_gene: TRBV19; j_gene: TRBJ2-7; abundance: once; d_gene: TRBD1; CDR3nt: TGTGCCAGTAGTGGACAGGGGGCGTCCGAGCAGTACTTC; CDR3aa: CASSGQGASEQYF
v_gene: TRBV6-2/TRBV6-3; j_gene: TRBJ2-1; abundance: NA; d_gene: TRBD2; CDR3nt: TGTGCCAGCAGCCCCCCGGGTTTACCCTCCAGCGGGGTAAGCTCCTACAATGAGCAGTTCTTC; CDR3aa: CASSPPGLPSSGVSSYNEQFF
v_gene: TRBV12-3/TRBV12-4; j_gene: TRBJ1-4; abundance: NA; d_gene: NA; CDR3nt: TGTGCCAGCAGTTTAGCGCAGGGAGAAAAACTGTTTTTT; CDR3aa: CASSLAQGEKLFF
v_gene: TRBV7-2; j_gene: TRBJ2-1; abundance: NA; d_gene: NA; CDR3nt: TGTGCCAGCAGCTTAGAGTCTAGCAGCTACAATGAGCAGTTCTTC; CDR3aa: CASSLESSSYNEQFF
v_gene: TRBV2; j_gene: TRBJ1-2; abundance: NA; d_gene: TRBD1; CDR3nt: TGTGCCAGCAGCGCTGGGACAGGGACAGCCCTCTATGGCTACACCTTC; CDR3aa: CASSAGTGTALYGYTF
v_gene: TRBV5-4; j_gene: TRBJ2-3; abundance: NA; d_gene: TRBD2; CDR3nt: TGTGCCAGCAGCTTGGAGCTAGCGGGGGGGCCCGCAGATACGCAGTATTTT; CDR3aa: CASSLELAGGPADTQYF
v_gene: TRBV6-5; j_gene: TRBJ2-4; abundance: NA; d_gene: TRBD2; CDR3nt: TGTGCCAGCAGTTACTCGAGCGGGGGTGGCATTCAGTACTTC; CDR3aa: CASSYSSGGGIQYF
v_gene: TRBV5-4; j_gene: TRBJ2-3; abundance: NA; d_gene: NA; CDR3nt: TGTGCCAGCAGCTTACAGGGAGTGGAAGATACGCAGTATTTT; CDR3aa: CASSLQGVEDTQYF
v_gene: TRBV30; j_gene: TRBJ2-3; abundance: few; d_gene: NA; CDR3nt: TGTGCCTGGAGTAAGGTTTCAGATACGCAGTATTTT; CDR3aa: CAWSKVSDTQYF
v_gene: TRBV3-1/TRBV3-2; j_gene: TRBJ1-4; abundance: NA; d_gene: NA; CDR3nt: TGTGCCAGCAGCCAAGTGAGAATCGGTCGGGAAAAACTGTTTTTT; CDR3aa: CASSQVRIGREKLFF
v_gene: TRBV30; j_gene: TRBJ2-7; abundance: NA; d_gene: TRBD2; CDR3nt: TGTGCCTGGCAGAAGGGACTAGCGGGCCTCGAGCAGTACTTC; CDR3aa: CAWQKGLAGLEQYF
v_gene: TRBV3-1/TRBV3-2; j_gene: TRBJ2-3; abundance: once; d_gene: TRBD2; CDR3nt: TGTGCCAGCAGCCAAGTCGGGGCTAGCGGGAGTAGCACGCAGTATTTT; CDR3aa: CASSQVGASGSSTQYF
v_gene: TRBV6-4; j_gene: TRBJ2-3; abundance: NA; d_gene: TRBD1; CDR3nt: TGTGCCAGCAGAGGGACAGGGACAGATACGCAGTATTTT; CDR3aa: CASRGTGTDTQYF
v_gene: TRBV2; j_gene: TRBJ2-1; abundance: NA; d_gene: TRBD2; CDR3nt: TGTGCCAGCAGTCCTCTTAGCGGGGGGTACAATGAGCAGTTCTTC; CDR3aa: CASSPLSGGYNEQFF
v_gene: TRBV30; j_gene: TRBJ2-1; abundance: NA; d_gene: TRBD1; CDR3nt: TGTGCCTGGAGTCCCCGGGACAGGCGGCAGTTCTTC; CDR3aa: CAWSPRDRRQFF
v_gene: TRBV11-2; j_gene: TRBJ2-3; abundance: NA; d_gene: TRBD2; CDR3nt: TGTGCCAGCAGCTACGGGACTAGTTTAGATACGCAGTATTTT; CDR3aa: CASSYGTSLDTQYF
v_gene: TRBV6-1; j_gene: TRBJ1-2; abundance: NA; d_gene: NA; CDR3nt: TGTGCCAGCAGTGAATCTGGCAGGAAGGATGGCTACACCTTC; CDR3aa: CASSESGRKDGYTF
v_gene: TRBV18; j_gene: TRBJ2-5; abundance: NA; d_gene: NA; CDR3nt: TGTGCCAGCTCACCGGACGGCGGAGAGACCCAGTACTTC; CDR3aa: CASSPDGGETQYF
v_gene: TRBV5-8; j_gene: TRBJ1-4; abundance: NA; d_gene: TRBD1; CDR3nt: TGTGCCAGCAGGGCCCCGACAGGGACCGGTGAAAAACTGTTTTTT; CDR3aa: CASRAPTGTGEKLFF
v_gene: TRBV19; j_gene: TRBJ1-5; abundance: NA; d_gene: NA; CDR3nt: TGTGCCAGTATAAACCGGCTGGGGGATAGCAATCAGCCCCAGCATTTT; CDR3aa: CASINRLGDSNQPQHF
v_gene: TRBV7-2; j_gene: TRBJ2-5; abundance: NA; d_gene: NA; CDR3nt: TGTGCCAGCAGCTTAAAATCACGCGGTTCCAGAGAGACCCAGTACTTC; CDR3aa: CASSLKSRGSRETQYF
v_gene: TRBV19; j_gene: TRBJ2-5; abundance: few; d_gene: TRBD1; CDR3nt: TGTGCCAGTTGCAGGACAGGGTCCTTCCAAGAGACCCAGTACTTC; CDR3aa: CASCRTGSFQETQYF
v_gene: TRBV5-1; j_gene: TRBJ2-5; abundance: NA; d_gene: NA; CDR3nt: TGCGCCAGCAGCTTGAACTCCGGGGGAGAGACCCAGTACTTC; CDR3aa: CASSLNSGGETQYF